The source of this T cell receptor beta chain is a study of T cell repertoires in cytomegalovirus infection. Background on the study: Both a matching HLA type and CMV infection were indicated by public TCR beta signatures. Study-wide results and caveats: Cumulated frequencies of public TCR beta families served to identify carriers of CMV plus the relevant HLA. Dominant in the ex vivo response were TCR beta clonotypes restricted by HLA-C and specific for CMV.

On this clonotype itself: Its antigen remains unknown.

The V gene's germline CDR1 is SGHRS and CDR2 YFSETQ. This CDR3 spans 16 amino acids. J gave up 9 bases and V 0 bases, and 10 bases lay outside the gene matches. MiXCR, run by TCRdb on the reads, gives a single entry per CDR3 protein. This sample has 450,000 to 600,000 distinct CDR3 sequences, with around 11% found just once. Specimen: PBMCs. This TCR derives from a human donor in good health (CMV status not recorded). Some clones in this sample may be carry-over from other donors' samples. This chain joins TRBV5-1 and TRBJ2-1, with 9 bases that match TRBD1. The CDR3 loop is CASSLVPGTGSGEQFF. The CDR3 nucleotides read TGCGCCAGCAGCTTGGTCCCCGGGACAGGGTCGGGTGAGCAGTTCTTC.